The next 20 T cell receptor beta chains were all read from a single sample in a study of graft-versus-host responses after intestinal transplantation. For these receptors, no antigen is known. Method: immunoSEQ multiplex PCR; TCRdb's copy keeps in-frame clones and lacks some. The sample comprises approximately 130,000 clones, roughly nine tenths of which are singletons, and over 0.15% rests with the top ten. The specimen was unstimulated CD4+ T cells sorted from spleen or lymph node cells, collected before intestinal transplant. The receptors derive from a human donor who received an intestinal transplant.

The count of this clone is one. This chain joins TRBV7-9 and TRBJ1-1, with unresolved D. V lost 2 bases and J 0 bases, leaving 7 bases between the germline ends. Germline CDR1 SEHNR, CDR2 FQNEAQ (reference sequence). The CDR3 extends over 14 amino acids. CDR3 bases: TGTGCCAGCAGCTTAATGACCTTGAACACTGAAGCTTTCTTT. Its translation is CASSLMTLNTEAFF.

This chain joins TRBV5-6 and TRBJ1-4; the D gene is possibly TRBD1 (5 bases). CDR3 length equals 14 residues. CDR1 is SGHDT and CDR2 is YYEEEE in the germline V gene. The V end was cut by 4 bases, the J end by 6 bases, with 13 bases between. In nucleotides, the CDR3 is TGTGCCAGCAGCCCGACAGTATTCGATGAAAAACTGTTTTTT. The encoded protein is CASSPTVFDEKLFF.

In DNA form, the CDR3 reads TGTGCCTGGAGTGGACACTACAATGAGCAGTTCTTC. It translates to CAWSGHYNEQFF. V is TRBV30 and J is TRBJ2-1, with unresolved D. Deletions cut 1 base from V and 3 bases from J, with 4 bases between. This CDR3 is 12 amino acids long. The germline CDR1 and CDR2 sequences are GTSNPN and SVGIG (reference sequence).

CDR3 coding DNA: TGTGCCAGCAGACTCGACAGGGGAGGGTATGGCTACACCTTC. Translation gives CASRLDRGGYGYTF. The V call is TRBV6-5, the J call TRBJ1-2; TRBD1 matches at 8 bases. Germline lookup yields CDR1 MNHEY and CDR2 SVGAGI. The CDR3 sequence is 14 residues long. J gave up 5 bases and V 6 bases, and 8 bases lay outside the gene matches.

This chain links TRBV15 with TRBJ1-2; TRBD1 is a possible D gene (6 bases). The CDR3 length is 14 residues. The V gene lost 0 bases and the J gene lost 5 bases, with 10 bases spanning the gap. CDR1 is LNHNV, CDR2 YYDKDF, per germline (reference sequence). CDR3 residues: CATSRDRQGYGYTF. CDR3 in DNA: TGTGCCACCAGCAGAGATAGGCAGGGGTATGGCTACACCTTC.

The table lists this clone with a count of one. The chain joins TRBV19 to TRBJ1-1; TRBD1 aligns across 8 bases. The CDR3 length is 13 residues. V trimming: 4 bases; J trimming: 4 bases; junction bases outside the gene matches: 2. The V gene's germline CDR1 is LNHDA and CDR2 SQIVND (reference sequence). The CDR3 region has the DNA TGTGCCAGTAGTACGGACAGGGTCACTGAAGCTTTCTTT. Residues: CASSTDRVTEAFF.

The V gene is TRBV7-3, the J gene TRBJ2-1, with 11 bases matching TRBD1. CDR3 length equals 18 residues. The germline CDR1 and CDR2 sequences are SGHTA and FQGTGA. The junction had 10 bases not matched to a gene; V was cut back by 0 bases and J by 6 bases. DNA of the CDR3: TGTGCCAGCAGCTTAACCACACCTCGGACAGGGGGCGTCAATGAGCAGTTCTTC. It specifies CASSLTTPRTGGVNEQFF.

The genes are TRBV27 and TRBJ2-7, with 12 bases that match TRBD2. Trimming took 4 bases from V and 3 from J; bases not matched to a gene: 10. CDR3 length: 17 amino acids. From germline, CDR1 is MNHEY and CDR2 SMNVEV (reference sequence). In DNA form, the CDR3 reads TGTGCCAGCAGTTCATTATTGACTAGCGGGAGAGTCTACGAGCAGTACTTC. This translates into CASSSLLTSGRVYEQYF.

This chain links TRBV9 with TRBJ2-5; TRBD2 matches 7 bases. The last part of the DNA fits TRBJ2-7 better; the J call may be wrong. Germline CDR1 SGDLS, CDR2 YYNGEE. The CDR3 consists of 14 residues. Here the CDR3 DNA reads TGTGCCAGCAGCGTCGCTAGCGGCCCCTACGAGCAGTACTTC. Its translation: CASSVASGPYEQYF.

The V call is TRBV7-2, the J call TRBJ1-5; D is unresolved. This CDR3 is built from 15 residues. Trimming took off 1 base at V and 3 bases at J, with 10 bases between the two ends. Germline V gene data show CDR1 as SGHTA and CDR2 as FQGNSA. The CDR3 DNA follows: TGTGCCAGCAGCTTAGATGCTGGGTACAATCAGCCCCAGCATTTT. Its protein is CASSLDAGYNQPQHF.

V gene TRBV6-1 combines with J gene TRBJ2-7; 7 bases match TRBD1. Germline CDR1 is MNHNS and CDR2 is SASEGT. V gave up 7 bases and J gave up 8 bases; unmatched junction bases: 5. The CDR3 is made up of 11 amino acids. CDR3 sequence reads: CASTQRGQQYF. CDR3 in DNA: TGTGCCAGCACCCAAAGGGGGCAGCAGTACTTC.

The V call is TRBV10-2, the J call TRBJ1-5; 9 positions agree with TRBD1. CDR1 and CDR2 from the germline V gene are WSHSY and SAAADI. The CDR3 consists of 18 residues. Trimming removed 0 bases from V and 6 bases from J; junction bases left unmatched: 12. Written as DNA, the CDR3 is TGCGCCAGCAGTGAGTCGGGAAGGGGACAGGGATACGGTCAGCCCCAGCATTTT. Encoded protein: CASSESGRGQGYGQPQHF.

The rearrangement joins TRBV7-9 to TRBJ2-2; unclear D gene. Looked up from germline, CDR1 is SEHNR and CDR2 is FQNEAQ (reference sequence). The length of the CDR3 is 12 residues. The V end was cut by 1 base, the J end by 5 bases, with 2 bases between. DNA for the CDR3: TGTGCCAGCAGCTTAGAAACCGGGGAGCTGTTTTTT. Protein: CASSLETGELFF.

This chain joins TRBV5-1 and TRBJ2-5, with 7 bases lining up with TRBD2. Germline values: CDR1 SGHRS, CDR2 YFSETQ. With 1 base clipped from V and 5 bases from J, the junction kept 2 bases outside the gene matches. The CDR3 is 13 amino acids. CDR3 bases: TGCGCCAGCAGCTTGAGACTAGCCGAGACCCAGTACTTC. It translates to CASSLRLAETQYF.

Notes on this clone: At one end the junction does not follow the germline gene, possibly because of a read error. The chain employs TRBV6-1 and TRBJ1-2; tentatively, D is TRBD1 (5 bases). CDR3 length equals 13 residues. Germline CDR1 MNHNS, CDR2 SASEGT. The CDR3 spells CASRETDSYGYTF. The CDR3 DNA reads TGTGCCAGCCGTGAGACAGACTCCTATGGCTACACCTTC.

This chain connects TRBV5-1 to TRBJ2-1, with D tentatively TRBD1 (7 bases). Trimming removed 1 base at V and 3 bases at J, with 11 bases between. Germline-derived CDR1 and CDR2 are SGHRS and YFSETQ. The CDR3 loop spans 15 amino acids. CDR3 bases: TGCGCCAGCAGCTTGACGGGGGACAGCTACAATGAGCAGTTCTTC. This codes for CASSLTGDSYNEQFF.

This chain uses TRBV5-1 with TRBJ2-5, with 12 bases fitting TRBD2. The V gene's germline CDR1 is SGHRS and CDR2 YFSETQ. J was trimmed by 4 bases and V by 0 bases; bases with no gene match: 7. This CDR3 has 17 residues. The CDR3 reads CASSLGTSGAWGETQYF. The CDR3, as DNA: TGCGCCAGCAGCTTGGGGACTAGCGGGGCCTGGGGAGAGACCCAGTACTTC. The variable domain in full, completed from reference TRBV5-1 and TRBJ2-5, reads KAGVTQTPRYLIKTRGQQVTLSCSPISGHRSVSWYQQTPGQGLQFLFEYFSETQRNKGNFPGRFSGRQFSNSRSEMNVSTLELGDSALYLCASSLGTSGAWGETQYFGPGTRLLVL.

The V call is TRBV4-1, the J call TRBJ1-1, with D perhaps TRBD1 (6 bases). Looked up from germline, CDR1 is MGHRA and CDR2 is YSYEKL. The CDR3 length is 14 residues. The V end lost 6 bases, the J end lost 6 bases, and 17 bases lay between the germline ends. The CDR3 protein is CASSARGASAEAFF. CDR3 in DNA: TGCGCCAGCAGTGCGAGGGGGGCGTCTGCTGAAGCTTTCTTT.

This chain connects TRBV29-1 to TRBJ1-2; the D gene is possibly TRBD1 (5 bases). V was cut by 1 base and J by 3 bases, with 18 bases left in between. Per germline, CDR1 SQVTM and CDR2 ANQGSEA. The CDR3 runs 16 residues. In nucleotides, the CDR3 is TGCAGCGTTGAAGTACTCCAGGGTATTGGTTACTATGGCTACACCTTC. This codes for CSVEVLQGIGYYGYTF.

The CDR3 protein is CASSWTGDQPQHF. DNA for the CDR3: TGCGCCAGCAGCTGGACAGGGGATCAGCCCCAGCATTTT. V gene TRBV5-1 combines with J gene TRBJ1-5; 9 nucleotides agree with TRBD1. V dropped 3 bases and J dropped 5; count of bases not matched to a gene: 0. The CDR3 consists of 13 residues. Germline CDR1 SGHRS, CDR2 YFSETQ.